The clone carrying this T cell receptor beta chain was counted ten times or more. The entry originates in a study of T cells in Graves' hyperthyroidism and ophthalmopathy. V shed 3 bases and J 15 bases; nucleotides not matched to a gene: 5. Germline CDR1 SGHAT, CDR2 FQNNGV. CDR3 size: 12 residues. Amplification targeted TCR beta CDR3 regions from RNA transcripts. The TCR CDR3 first-round RT-PCR relied on the HTBI primer set. TCRdb processed the multiplex PCR reads anew with MiXCR; each CDR3 protein has one entry. The data hold around 600,000 distinct CDR3 sequences, with about 15% observed a single time.

The chain couples TRBV11-2 to TRBJ2-1, with 10 bases aligning to TRBD2. This clonotype originated in a woman between 25 and 40 years old with Graves' hyperthyroidism. The sample taken for sequencing was blood. CDR3 bases: TGTGCCAGCAGCTTTATAGCGGGAGGACTGTTCTTC. Encoded protein: CASSFIAGGLFF.